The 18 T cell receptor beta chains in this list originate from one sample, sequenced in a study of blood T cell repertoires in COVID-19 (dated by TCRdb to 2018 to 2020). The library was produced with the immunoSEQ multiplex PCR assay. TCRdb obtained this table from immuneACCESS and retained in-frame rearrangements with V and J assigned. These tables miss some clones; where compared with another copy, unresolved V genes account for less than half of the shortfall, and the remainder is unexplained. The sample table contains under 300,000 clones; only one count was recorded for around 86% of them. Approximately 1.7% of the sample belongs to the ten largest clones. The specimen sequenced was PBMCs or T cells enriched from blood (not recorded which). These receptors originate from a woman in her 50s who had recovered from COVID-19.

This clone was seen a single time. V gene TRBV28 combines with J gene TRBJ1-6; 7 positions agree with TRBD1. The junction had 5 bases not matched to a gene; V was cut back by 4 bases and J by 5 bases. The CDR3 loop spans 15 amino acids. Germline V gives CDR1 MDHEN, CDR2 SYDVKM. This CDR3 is CASSSGGADNSPLHF. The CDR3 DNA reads TGTGCCAGCAGTTCAGGGGGAGCGGATAATTCACCCCTCCACTTT.

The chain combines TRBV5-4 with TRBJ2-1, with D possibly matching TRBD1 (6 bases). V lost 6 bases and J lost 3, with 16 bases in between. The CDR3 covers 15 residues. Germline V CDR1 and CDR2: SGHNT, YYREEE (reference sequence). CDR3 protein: CASNPQGSRYNEQFF. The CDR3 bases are TGTGCCAGCAACCCCCAGGGGTCCCGCTACAATGAGCAGTTCTTC.

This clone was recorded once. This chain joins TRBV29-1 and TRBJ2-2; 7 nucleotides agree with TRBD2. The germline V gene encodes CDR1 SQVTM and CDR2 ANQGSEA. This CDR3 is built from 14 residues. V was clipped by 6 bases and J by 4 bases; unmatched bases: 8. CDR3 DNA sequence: TGCAGCGTAACGAGCGGGACCAGCACCGGGGAGCTGTTTTTT. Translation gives CSVTSGTSTGELFF.

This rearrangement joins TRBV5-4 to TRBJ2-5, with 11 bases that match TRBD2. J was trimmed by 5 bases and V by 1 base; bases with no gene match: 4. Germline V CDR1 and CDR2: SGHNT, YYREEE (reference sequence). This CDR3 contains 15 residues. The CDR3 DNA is TGTGCCAGCAGCTTGTCACTAGCGGGAGTTGAGACCCAGTACTTC. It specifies CASSLSLAGVETQYF.

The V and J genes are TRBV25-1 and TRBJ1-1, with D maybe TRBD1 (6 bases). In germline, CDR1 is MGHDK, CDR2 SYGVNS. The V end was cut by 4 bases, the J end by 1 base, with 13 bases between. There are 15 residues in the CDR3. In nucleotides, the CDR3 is TGTGCCAGCAGTGCCACCACAGGGCGGAACACTGAAGCTTTCTTT. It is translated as CASSATTGRNTEAFF.

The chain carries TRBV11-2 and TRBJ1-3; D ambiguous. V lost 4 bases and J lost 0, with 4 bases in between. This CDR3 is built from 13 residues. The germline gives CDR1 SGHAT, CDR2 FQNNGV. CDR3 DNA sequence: TGTGCCAGCAGCTCCCTCTCTGGAAACACCATATATTTT. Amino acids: CASSSLSGNTIYF.

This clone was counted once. The CDR3 is CASSAFNRVDAFF. CDR3 nucleotides: TGTGCCAGCAGTGCGTTTAACAGGGTTGACGCTTTCTTT. J is TRBJ1-1 and V is TRBV28, with D possibly being TRBD1 (6 bases). V was trimmed by 5 bases and J by 11 bases, leaving 18 bases between them. There are 13 residues in the CDR3. Germline loops: CDR1 MDHEN, CDR2 SYDVKM.

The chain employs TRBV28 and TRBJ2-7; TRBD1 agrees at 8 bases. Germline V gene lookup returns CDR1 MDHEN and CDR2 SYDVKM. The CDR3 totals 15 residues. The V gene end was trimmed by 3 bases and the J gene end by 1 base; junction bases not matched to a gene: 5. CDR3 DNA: TGTGCCAGCAGTTTTGGGCAGGGGGCTTCCTACGAGCAGTACTTC. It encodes CASSFGQGASYEQYF.

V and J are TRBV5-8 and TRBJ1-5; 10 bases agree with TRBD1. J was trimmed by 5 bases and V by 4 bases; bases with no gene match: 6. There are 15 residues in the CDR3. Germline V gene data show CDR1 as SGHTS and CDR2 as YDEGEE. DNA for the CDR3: TGTGCCAGCAGCCAAAGGACAGGGGGGTATCAGCCCCAGCATTTT. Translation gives CASSQRTGGYQPQHF. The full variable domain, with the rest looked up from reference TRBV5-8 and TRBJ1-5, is EAGVTQSPTHLIKTRGQQATLRCSPISGHTSVYWYQQALGLGLQFLLWYDEGEERNRGNFPPRFSGRQFPNYSSELNVNALELEDSALYLCASSQRTGGYQPQHFGDGTRLSIL.

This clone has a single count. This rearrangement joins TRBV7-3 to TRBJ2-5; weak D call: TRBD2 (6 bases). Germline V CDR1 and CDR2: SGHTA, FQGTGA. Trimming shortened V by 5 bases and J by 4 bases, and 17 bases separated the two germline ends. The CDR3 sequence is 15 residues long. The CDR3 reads CASSPSGLIIETQYF. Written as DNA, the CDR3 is TGTGCCAGCAGCCCGTCCGGACTAATAATAGAGACCCAGTACTTC.

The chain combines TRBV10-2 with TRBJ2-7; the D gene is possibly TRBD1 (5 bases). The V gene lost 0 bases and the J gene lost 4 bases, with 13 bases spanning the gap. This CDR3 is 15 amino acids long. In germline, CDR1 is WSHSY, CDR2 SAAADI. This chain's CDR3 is CASSESSGFGYEQYF. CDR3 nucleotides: TGCGCCAGCAGTGAGTCATCAGGGTTCGGGTACGAGCAGTACTTC.

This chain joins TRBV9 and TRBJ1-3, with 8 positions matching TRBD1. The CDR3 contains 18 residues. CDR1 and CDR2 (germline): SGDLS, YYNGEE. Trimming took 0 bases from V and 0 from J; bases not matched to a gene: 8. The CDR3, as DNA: TGTGCCAGCAGCGTAGGTCGGCAGGGGGCTTCCTCTGGAAACACCATATATTTT. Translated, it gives CASSVGRQGASSGNTIYF.

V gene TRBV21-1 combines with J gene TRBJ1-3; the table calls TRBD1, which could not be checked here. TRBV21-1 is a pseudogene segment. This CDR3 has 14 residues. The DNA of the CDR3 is TGTGCCCAGGGCTCGAACTTCTCTGGAAACACCATATATTTT. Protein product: CAQGSNFSGNTIYF.

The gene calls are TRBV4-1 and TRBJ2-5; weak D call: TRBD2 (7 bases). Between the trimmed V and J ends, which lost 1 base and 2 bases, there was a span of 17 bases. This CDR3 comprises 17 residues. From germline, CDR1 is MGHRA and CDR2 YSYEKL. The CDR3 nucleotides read TGCGCCAGCAGCCAAGGTCGGGGGGCAGCACCACAAGAGACCCAGTACTTC. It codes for CASSQGRGAAPQETQYF.

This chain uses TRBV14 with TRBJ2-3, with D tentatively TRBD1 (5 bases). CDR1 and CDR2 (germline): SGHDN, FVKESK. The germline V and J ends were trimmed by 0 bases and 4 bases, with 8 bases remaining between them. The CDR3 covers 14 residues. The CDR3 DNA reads TGTGCCAGCAGCCAAGATTGGGGCCCAGATACGCAGTATTTT. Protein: CASSQDWGPDTQYF.

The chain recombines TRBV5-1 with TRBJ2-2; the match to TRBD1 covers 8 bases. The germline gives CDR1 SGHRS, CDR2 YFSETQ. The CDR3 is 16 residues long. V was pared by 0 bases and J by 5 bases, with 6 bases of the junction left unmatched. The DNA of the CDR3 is TGCGCCAGCAGCTTGGTACCGGACAGGGAAACCGGGGAGCTGTTTTTT. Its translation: CASSLVPDRETGELFF.

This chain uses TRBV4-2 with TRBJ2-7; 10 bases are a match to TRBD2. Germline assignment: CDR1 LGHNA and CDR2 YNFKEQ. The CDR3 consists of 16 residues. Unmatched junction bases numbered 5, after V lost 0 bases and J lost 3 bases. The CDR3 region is CASSQDQTSGIYEQYF. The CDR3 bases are TGTGCCAGCAGCCAAGATCAAACTAGCGGGATCTACGAGCAGTACTTC.

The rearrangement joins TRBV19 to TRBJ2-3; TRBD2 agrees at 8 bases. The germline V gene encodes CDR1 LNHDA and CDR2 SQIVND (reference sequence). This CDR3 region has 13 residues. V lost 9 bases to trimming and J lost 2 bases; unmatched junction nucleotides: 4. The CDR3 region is CASRAGATDTQYF. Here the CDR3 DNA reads TGTGCCAGCCGAGCGGGAGCCACAGATACGCAGTATTTT.